This record covers a single T cell receptor (beta chain). Its antigen specificity is not known. The sample holds no much larger clone one base away, and base qualities are not on file. This sample was taken from a study of blood T cell repertoires in COVID-19 (dated by TCRdb to 2020 to 2021). A note on the overall study: Collaborator samples came from the United States, Italy and Spain and covered acute and convalescent phases of COVID-19. The prospective study material was composed of cDNA or gDNA derived from T cells, B-cell-depleted T cells, or PBMCs. Subjects who had been exposed to COVID-19, were actively infected with it, or had recovered from it provided the deeply sampled blood TCRbeta repertoires that made up the dataset. A freely available public database, intended as a resource for researchers studying the immune response to SARS-CoV-2, is where the repertoires were released. Samples came from the ongoing ImmuneRACE study (first 160 participants) plus 1,254 subjects from 6 global collaborators. A de-identified subject ID, COVID-19 status, age in years and sex were almost always included in the sample metadata. HLA class I and class II types, where available, came from metadata supplied by the sample provider rather than from assay-based typing.

TCRbeta CDR3 regions were amplified from genomic DNA by means of the immunoSEQ Assay, a bias-controlled multiplex PCR. Regarding the original processing steps: Within the assay, amplification of reference gene primers was used to estimate how many nucleated cells each sample contained. To quantify the absolute abundance of each unique TCRbeta CDR3 rearrangement, sequence reads were collapsed and filtered. For each sample, productive Simpson clonality was calculated as the square root of Simpson's diversity index over productive rearrangements. TCRdb retrieved this table from immuneACCESS and kept in-frame rearrangements only. Not all clones are present; in checked studies, unresolved V genes account for under half, and no reason is known for the remainder. That table gives V, J and clone size, and the DNA gave D and trimming. Recorded for this sample are some 250,000 clones; about 89% of them occurred a single time. The ten largest clonotypes hold 1.2% of the sample.

Participants in the prospective study were aged roughly 18 to 89 years, lived in under 30 United States geographic areas, and enrolled through a virtual design. In the prospective study, cohorts were assigned on the basis of participant-reported clinical history obtained from a screening survey and a study questionnaire. In the prospective study, mobile phlebotomists collected whole blood, serum and a nasopharyngeal or oropharyngeal swab from each participant. Participants in the prospective study had the option to provide additional blood draws and questionnaires over a 2-month period. Before DNA extraction, prospective study blood samples were shipped either frozen or at room temperature. The CDR3 contains 13 residues, cysteine and phenylalanine counted. Left in the record is the CDR3 DNA by itself, 39 bases read in frame from the first base. V loses 7 bases of germline sequence and J loses 1 base, and the interval between the two ends is 10 bases.

The full study reports these points: The quantity of clinical and demographic metadata differed by source and by participant and was supplied without curation.

The origin of this receptor is a human donor in a cohort exposed to, infected with or recovered from COVID-19 (not recorded which). The donor label of this sample is uncertain. The chain links TRBV12-3 or TRBV12-4 with TRBJ1-1; the D gene is possibly TRBD1, with 6 bases matching. Material: PBMCs or T cells enriched from blood (not recorded which). The CDR3 loop reads CASTMTGNTEAFF. In nucleotides, the sequence is TGTGCCAGCACCATGACAGGGAACACTGAAGCTTTCTTT.